The 32 T cell receptor beta chains presented below share a single source sample, sequenced in a study of cytomegalovirus exposure and HLA in healthy donors (dated by TCRdb to about 2017). Libraries were constructed by the immunoSEQ multiplex PCR assay. A mixture of 60 forward primers for TCR Vbeta segments and 13 reverse primers for TCR Jbeta segments was used in the multiplex PCR. TCRdb's version of the immuneACCESS table is confined to in-frame rearrangements and falls short of the full clone set. An unresolved V gene accounts for under half of the shortfall where checked; the remainder is of unknown origin. The sample profile shows approximately 140,000 clones; over 70% of them were found once. The ten largest clones capture 6.5% to 8% of the sample. The sequenced sample was PBMCs. The source is a woman aged 40 to 50 in good health and CMV-seropositive.

With respect to this clone: The same CDR3 can be traced to other DNA sequences in this sample. The chain has TRBV6-5 and TRBJ1-1, with 10 bases matching TRBD1. The CDR3 sequence is 13 residues long. Germline assignment: CDR1 MNHEY and CDR2 SVGAGI. V trimming: 6 bases; J trimming: 4 bases; junction bases outside the gene matches: 2. The CDR3 loop reads CASRWTGGTEAFF. DNA of the CDR3: TGTGCCAGCAGGTGGACAGGGGGCACTGAAGCTTTCTTT.

CDR3 region: CASNTGGAVSEKLFF. For the CDR3, the DNA is TGTGCCAGTAATACAGGCGGCGCGGTATCGGAAAAACTGTTTTTT. The J gene is TRBJ1-4, the V gene TRBV19; D may be TRBD1 (5 bases). This CDR3 has 15 residues. V dropped 7 bases and J dropped 8 bases, with 20 bases sitting between them. Germline assignment: CDR1 LNHDA and CDR2 SQIVND (reference sequence).

This clone showed up just a few times. The junction departs from germline at one end; a sequencing error may be responsible. This chain connects TRBV7-9 to TRBJ2-1, with D tentatively TRBD2 (5 bases). Looked up from germline, CDR1 is SEHNR and CDR2 is FQNEAQ (reference sequence). The CDR3 consists of 11 residues. The CDR3 loop reads CASSGHNEQFF. CDR3 sequence (DNA): TGCGCCAGCAGCGGCCACAATGAGCAGTTCTTC.

The genes are TRBV4-1 and TRBJ2-5, with 7 positions matching TRBD1. The better agreement between TRBJ2-7 and the DNA end casts doubt on the J call. The CDR3 contains 13 residues. CDR1 and CDR2 (germline): MGHRA, YSYEKL. CDR3 DNA: TGCGCCAGCAGCGTGGACAGGTCCTACGAGCAGTACTTC. Translation: CASSVDRSYEQYF.

The rearrangement joins TRBV6-1 to TRBJ2-4; TRBD1 might be the D (8 bases). Trimming left V 1 base short and J 6 bases short, with 19 bases between. The germline gives CDR1 MNHNS, CDR2 SASEGT. This CDR3 is built from 17 residues. For the CDR3, the DNA is TGTGCCAGCAGTGAAGATGCCGGACAGGGAGGGATAAACATTCAGTACTTC. Translated: CASSEDAGQGGINIQYF.

This clone was recorded once. The chain is built from TRBV2 and TRBJ2-1; a possible D gene is TRBD2 (7 bases). This CDR3 spans 15 amino acids. Germline assignment: CDR1 SNHLY and CDR2 FYNNEI. The V and J ends lost 3 bases and 9 bases respectively, with 18 bases between them. CDR3 sequence: CASSDRLGGASEQFF. The CDR3 DNA reads as TGTGCCAGCAGTGATCGGTTGGGGGGGGCCAGTGAGCAGTTCTTC.

The sample holds one count of this clone. This chain connects TRBV7-3 to TRBJ2-7, with 7 bases aligning to TRBD1. V shed 2 bases, J shed 2 bases, and the junction held 18 bases outside the gene matches. The length of the CDR3 is 19 residues. The germline CDR1 and CDR2 sequences are SGHTA and FQGTGA. The CDR3 sequence: CASSLVFRTGELKAYEQYF. The CDR3 bases are TGTGCCAGCAGCTTAGTTTTTCGGACAGGCGAGCTAAAAGCCTACGAGCAGTACTTC.

J is TRBJ2-7 and V is TRBV19; D perhaps matches TRBD1 (6 bases). The CDR3 has 14 amino acids. The V gene lost 3 bases and the J gene lost 2 bases, with 11 bases spanning the gap. CDR1 and CDR2 (germline): LNHDA, SQIVND (reference sequence). The CDR3 coding sequence is TGTGCCAGTAGTATTAAGACAGGACCCTACGAGCAGTACTTC. Its translation is CASSIKTGPYEQYF.

The chain recombines TRBV9 with TRBJ2-1, with D hard to call. V lost 0 bases and J 5 bases, leaving 6 bases between the germline ends. There are 13 residues in the CDR3. Germline CDR1 reads SGDLS; CDR2 reads YYNGEE. The CDR3 loop reads CASSVGVHNEQFF. CDR3 nucleotide sequence: TGTGCCAGCAGCGTAGGAGTCCACAATGAGCAGTTCTTC.

This clone showed up just once. One end of the junction is discordant with germline, which a read error may explain. This sequence joins TRBV27 and TRBJ1-2; D remains unclear. The CDR3 length is 12 residues. The germline V gene has CDR1 MNHEY and CDR2 SMNVEV (reference sequence). CDR3 region: CASSQPGGGYTF. The CDR3 nucleotides read TGTGCAAGCAGCCAGCCGGGAGGTGGCTACACCTTC.

The V and J genes are TRBV28 and TRBJ2-4; weak D call: TRBD2 (7 bases). This CDR3 spans 16 amino acids. Germline V gene data show CDR1 as MDHEN and CDR2 as SYDVKM. V shed 7 bases and J shed 0 bases, with 16 bases lying between them. CDR3 region: CASTMGGGIAKNIQYF. CDR3 bases: TGTGCCAGCACCATGGGAGGGGGGATAGCCAAAAACATTCAGTACTTC.

This clone was observed a few times. The chain links TRBV9 to TRBJ2-5, with TRBD2 matching 10 bases. CDR3 length equals 13 residues. Germline V gene lookup returns CDR1 SGDLS and CDR2 YYNGEE. V lost 3 bases and J lost 14; bases outside the gene matches: 10. The CDR3 loop is CASSAYRAGGSYF. The DNA of the CDR3 is TGTGCCAGCAGCGCATATAGAGCGGGGGGGTCTTACTTC.

The chain carries TRBV9 and TRBJ1-4, with TRBD1 matching over 8 bases. Losses at the gene ends were 0 bases for V and 8 bases for J; bases not matched to a gene: 6. The CDR3 has 15 residues. Germline V gene lookup returns CDR1 SGDLS and CDR2 YYNGEE. The CDR3, as DNA: TGTGCCAGCAGCGTAGATCAGGGGGCTGGGGAAAAACTGTTTTTT. Translating gives CASSVDQGAGEKLFF.

The rearrangement joins TRBV7-2 to TRBJ2-5, with TRBD2 matching 14 bases. J was trimmed by 4 bases and V by 5 bases; bases with no gene match: 6. The CDR3 is made up of 16 amino acids. Germline CDR1 reads SGHTA; CDR2 reads FQGNSA. CDR3 in DNA: TGTGCCAGCAGCCAAGACGGACTAGCGGGGGGAGAGACCCAGTACTTC. It codes for CASSQDGLAGGETQYF.

The chain combines TRBV7-6 with TRBJ2-7; 10 nucleotides match TRBD2. This CDR3 comprises 14 residues. Germline V gene sequence: CDR1 SGHVS, CDR2 FNYEAQ. J gave up 3 bases and V 5 bases, and 4 bases lay outside the gene matches. The CDR3 nucleotides are TGTGCCAGCAGCCTTTCTAGCGGGGGCTACGAGCAGTACTTC. This gives the protein CASSLSSGGYEQYF.

This chain joins TRBV5-4 and TRBJ1-6; maybe TRBD1 (5 bases). V was shortened by 4 bases and J by 9 bases, with 14 bases between the two germline ends. CDR1 SGHNT and CDR2 YYREEE come from the germline V gene (reference sequence). This CDR3 is 14 amino acids long. The CDR3 DNA reads as TGTGCCAGCAGCACAGGCCTTCAAGGTTCACCCCTCCACTTT. Residues: CASSTGLQGSPLHF.

V usage is TRBV6-6 and J usage is TRBJ1-1; 8 positions match TRBD1. CDR3 size: 14 residues. Germline V gene data show CDR1 as MNHNY and CDR2 as SVGAGI (reference sequence). The junction had 10 bases not matched to a gene; V was cut back by 7 bases and J by 6 bases. The CDR3 coding sequence is TGTGCCAGCACCGAAGCGCGGGACAGGCCTGAAGCTTTCTTT. It encodes CASTEARDRPEAFF.

The chain uses TRBV5-6 and TRBJ1-4, with TRBD1 matching over 7 bases. The CDR3 contains 16 residues. With V trimmed by 4 bases and J by 4 bases, 10 bases remained unmatched. Germline V gene lookup returns CDR1 SGHDT and CDR2 YYEEEE. This CDR3 is CASSRWGQLYNEKLFF. For the CDR3, the DNA is TGTGCCAGCAGCCGTTGGGGACAGCTTTATAATGAAAAACTGTTTTTT.

This clone was seen only a few times. J is TRBJ2-3 and V is TRBV6-1; D gene unclear. The CDR3 contains 13 residues. Germline CDR1 is MNHNS and CDR2 is SASEGT. Trimming took off 2 bases at V and 5 bases at J, with 8 bases between the two ends. As DNA, the CDR3 is TGTGCCAGCAGTGAACAGGCTGGAGATACGCAGTATTTT. Protein: CASSEQAGDTQYF.

The chain employs TRBV19 and TRBJ1-6; possible D gene TRBD1, 5 bases. Looked up from germline, CDR1 is LNHDA and CDR2 is SQIVND (reference sequence). This CDR3 is 15 amino acids long. V was cut by 6 bases and J by 9 bases, with 18 bases left in between. The CDR3 DNA sequence: TGTGCCAGTAGGTCCGGGACCGGGGGTCGTTCACCCCTCCACTTT. Translation gives CASRSGTGGRSPLHF. The entire variable domain, with the rest obtained from reference TRBV19 and TRBJ1-6, is as follows: DGGITQSPKYLFRKEGQNVTLSCEQNLNHDAMYWYRQDPGQGLRLIYYSQIVNDFQKGDIAEGYSVSREKKESFPLTVTSAQKNPTAFYLCASRSGTGGRSPLHFGNGTRLTVT.

V usage is TRBV11-2 and J usage is TRBJ2-1, with TRBD2 matching 9 bases. The CDR3 contains 16 residues. V trimming: 4 bases; J trimming: 3 bases; junction bases outside the gene matches: 7. CDR1 and CDR2 from the germline V gene are SGHAT and FQNNGV. The CDR3 sequence is CASSSVRGGLYNEQFF. The CDR3 DNA follows: TGTGCCAGCAGCTCCGTGCGGGGGGGCCTCTACAATGAGCAGTTCTTC.

This chain connects TRBV28 to TRBJ2-1; 9 nucleotides match TRBD1. The CDR3 loop spans 15 amino acids. V dropped 5 bases and J dropped 2; count of bases not matched to a gene: 4. Germline V gene data show CDR1 as MDHEN and CDR2 as SYDVKM. CDR3: CASSLGQGPYNEQFF. The CDR3 region has the DNA TGTGCCAGCAGTCTGGGACAGGGCCCCTACAATGAGCAGTTCTTC.

The chain employs TRBV5-1 and TRBJ2-5; D may be TRBD2 (6 bases). Germline V lookup: CDR1 SGHRS, CDR2 YFSETQ. CDR3 length: 15 amino acids. Trimming took off 1 base at V and 4 bases at J, with 14 bases between the two ends. CDR3 nucleotides: TGCGCCAGCAGCTTGAGGAGCGGGCGGGGAGAGACCCAGTACTTC. This encodes CASSLRSGRGETQYF.

The chain combines TRBV7-3 with TRBJ2-1; 8 bases map to TRBD2. CDR3 length: 15 amino acids. The V gene end was trimmed by 3 bases and the J gene end by 6 bases; junction bases not matched to a gene: 7. Looked up from germline, CDR1 is SGHTA and CDR2 is FQGTGA. CDR3 amino acids: CASSLQAGAINEQFF. The CDR3 nucleotides read TGTGCCAGCAGCTTGCAAGCGGGGGCCATCAATGAGCAGTTCTTC.

The chain has TRBV28 and TRBJ1-2; TRBD1 matches 8 bases. The CDR3 is 14 amino acids. V shed 6 bases, J shed 5 bases, and the junction held 8 bases outside the gene matches. Germline lookup yields CDR1 MDHEN and CDR2 SYDVKM. In DNA form, the CDR3 reads TGTGCCAGCAGACCAGGGGGCCAAGCTTATGGCTACACCTTC. Encoded protein: CASRPGGQAYGYTF.

This chain links TRBV5-1 with TRBJ2-7; the match to TRBD2 covers 11 bases. This CDR3 contains 16 residues. V shed 4 bases and J 1 base; nucleotides not matched to a gene: 7. The V gene's germline CDR1 is SGHRS and CDR2 YFSETQ. The CDR3 loop is CASSLAASGGSYEQYF. In DNA form, the CDR3 reads TGCGCCAGCAGCCTAGCCGCTAGCGGGGGGTCCTACGAGCAGTACTTC.

This clone has more than one count but fewer than ten. The chain has TRBV28 and TRBJ1-1, with 9 bases identical to TRBD1. Germline CDR1 and CDR2: MDHEN and SYDVKM. The CDR3 totals 16 residues. Losses at the gene ends were 5 bases for V and 4 bases for J; bases not matched to a gene: 11. In nucleotides, the CDR3 is TGTGCCAGCAGTATCTATGACAGGGGGGCGATCACTGAAGCTTTCTTT. Translating gives CASSIYDRGAITEAFF.

This clone was counted a single time. The CDR3 loop reads CASSVRTVGLTGTSGGFSYNEQFF. The CDR3 bases are TGTGCCAGTAGTGTAAGGACAGTAGGCCTGACCGGGACTAGCGGGGGTTTCTCCTACAATGAGCAGTTCTTC. V and J are TRBV19 and TRBJ2-1; 14 bases agree with TRBD2. The CDR3 extends over 24 amino acids. Trimming cost V 5 bases and J 0 bases; bases outside gene matches: 24. Germline V gives CDR1 LNHDA, CDR2 SQIVND (reference sequence).

The chain is built from TRBV19 and TRBJ1-5, with D hard to call. There are 11 residues in the CDR3. Trimming removed 4 bases from V and 13 bases from J, with 11 bases in between. Germline V gene lookup returns CDR1 LNHDA and CDR2 SQIVND (reference sequence). The CDR3 here is CASSNQVTQHF. CDR3 in DNA: TGTGCCAGTAGTAATCAAGTGACACAGCATTTT.

The CDR3 loop is CASSYGQEPSGANVLTF. In nucleotides, the CDR3 is TGTGCCAGCAGTTACGGACAGGAACCCTCTGGGGCCAACGTCCTGACTTTC. The chain has TRBV27 and TRBJ2-6; 7 bases match TRBD1. The CDR3 consists of 17 residues. Germline lookup yields CDR1 MNHEY and CDR2 SMNVEV (reference sequence). The ends lost 4 bases at V and 0 bases at J; junction bases unmatched: 6.

The V gene is TRBV30, the J gene TRBJ2-1, with D possibly being TRBD1 (6 bases). This CDR3 is 12 amino acids long. V lost 0 bases to trimming and J lost 8 bases, with 8 bases between them. CDR1 is GTSNPN and CDR2 is SVGIG in the germline V gene (reference sequence). The CDR3 DNA follows: TGTGCCTGGAGTGTACAGGGCTATGAGCAGTTCTTC. Translating gives CAWSVQGYEQFF.

The chain is built from TRBV10-2 and TRBJ2-5; possibly TRBD1 for D (7 bases). TRBJ2-7 matches the DNA end more closely, so the J call is doubtful. Germline V CDR1 and CDR2: WSHSY, SAAADI. The CDR3 runs to 16 residues. CDR3 region: CASSDSGGGLSYEQYF. CDR3 DNA sequence: TGCGCCAGCAGTGATAGTGGAGGGGGCCTCTCCTACGAGCAGTACTTC.